This record looks at one T cell receptor beta chain sequence and its context. The antigen is undetermined. Exclusion covered patients with other autoimmune diseases or uncontrolled infections (as well as pregnancy or lactation). Germline CDR1 reads LNHDA; CDR2 reads SQIVND (reference sequence). Between the trimmed V and J ends, which lost 1 base and 5 bases, there was a span of 11 bases. The CDR3 runs 15 residues. Amplification from RNA transcripts yielded the TCR beta CDR3 regions. The first-round RT-PCR employed HTBI primers together with the Qiagen OneStep RT-PCR kit. A multiplex PCR was then performed as the second round. TCRdb redid the calling of the multiplex PCR reads with MiXCR, one entry per CDR3 protein. In the table there are roughly 1.1 million distinct CDR3 sequences, less than 45% of which are singletons. This entry is derived from a study of Graves' ophthalmopathy and Graves' hyperthyroidism. Study in general: A follow-up of 18 months without ophthalmopathy meant that hyperthyroidism was stable. Study-level findings and limits: With over 85% sensitivity and 81.08% specificity, a 13-signature model separated ophthalmopathy from stable hyperthyroidism. Prediction of ophthalmopathy progression reached 70.59% sensitivity and nearly 75% specificity.

Sample: peripheral blood or thyroid tissue (not recorded which). V usage is TRBV19 and J usage is TRBJ2-2; D is unclear. The receptor's source is an adult man with Graves' hyperthyroidism. CDR3: CASSIGQVRTGELFF. DNA for the CDR3: TGTGCCAGTAGTATAGGCCAAGTGAGGACCGGGGAGCTGTTTTTT.